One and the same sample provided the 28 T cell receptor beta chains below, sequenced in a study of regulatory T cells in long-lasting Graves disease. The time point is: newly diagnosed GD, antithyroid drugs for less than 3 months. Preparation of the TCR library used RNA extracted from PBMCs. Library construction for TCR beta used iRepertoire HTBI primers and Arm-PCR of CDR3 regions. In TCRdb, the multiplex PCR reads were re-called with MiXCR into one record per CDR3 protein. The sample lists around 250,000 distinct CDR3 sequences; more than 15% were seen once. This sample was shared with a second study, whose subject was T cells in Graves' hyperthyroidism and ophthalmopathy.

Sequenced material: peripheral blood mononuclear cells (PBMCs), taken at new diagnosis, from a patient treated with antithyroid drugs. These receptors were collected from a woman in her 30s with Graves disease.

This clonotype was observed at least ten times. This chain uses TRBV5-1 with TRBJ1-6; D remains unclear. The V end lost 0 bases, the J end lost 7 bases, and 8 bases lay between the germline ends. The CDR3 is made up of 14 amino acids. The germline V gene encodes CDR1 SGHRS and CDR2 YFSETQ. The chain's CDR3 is CASSLEERNSPLHF. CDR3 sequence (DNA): TGCGCCAGCAGCTTGGAGGAGAGGAATTCACCCCTCCACTTT.

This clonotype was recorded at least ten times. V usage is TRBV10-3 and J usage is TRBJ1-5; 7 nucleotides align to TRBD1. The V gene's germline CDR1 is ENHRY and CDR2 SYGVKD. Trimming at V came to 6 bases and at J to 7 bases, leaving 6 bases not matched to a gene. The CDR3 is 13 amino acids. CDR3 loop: CAIRGDRGQPQHF. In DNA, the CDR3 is TGTGCCATCAGGGGGGACAGAGGGCAGCCCCAGCATTTT.

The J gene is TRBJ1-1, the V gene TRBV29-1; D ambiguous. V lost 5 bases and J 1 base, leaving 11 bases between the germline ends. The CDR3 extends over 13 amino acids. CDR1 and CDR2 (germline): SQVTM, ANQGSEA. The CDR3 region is CSVLGTRNTEAFF. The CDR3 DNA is TGCAGCGTTCTAGGAACAAGGAACACTGAAGCTTTCTTT.

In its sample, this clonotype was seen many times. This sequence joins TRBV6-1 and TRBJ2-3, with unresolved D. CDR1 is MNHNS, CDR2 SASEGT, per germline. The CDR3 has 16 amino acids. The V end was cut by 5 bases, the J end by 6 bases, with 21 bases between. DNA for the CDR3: TGTGCCAGCAGTCCAACACGGCGACTTAATTTCGATACGCAGTATTTT. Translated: CASSPTRRLNFDTQYF.

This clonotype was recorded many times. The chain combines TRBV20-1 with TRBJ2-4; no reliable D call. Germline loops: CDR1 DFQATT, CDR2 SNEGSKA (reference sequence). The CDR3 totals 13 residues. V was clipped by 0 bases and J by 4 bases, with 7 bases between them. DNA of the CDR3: TGCAGTGCTAGAGATTCGGTAAAAAACATTCAGTACTTC. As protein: CSARDSVKNIQYF.

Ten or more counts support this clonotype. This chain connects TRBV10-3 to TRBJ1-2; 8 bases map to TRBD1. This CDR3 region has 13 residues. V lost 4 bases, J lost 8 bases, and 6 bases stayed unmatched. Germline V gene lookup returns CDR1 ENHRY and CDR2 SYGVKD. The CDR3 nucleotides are TGTGCCATCAGTGTTCAGGGGGCTGACGGCTACACCTTC. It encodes CAISVQGADGYTF.

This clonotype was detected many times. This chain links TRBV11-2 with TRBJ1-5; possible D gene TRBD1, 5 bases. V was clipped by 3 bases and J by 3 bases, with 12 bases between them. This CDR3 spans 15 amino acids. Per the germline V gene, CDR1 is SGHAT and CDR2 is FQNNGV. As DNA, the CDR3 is TGTGCCAGCAGCTTGGGGGGAGGGTCCAATCAGCCCCAGCATTTT. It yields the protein CASSLGGGSNQPQHF.

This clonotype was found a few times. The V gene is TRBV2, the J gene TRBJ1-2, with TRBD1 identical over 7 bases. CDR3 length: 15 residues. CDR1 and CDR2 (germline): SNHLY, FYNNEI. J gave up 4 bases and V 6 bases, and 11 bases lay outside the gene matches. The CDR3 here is CASRRPGQSTYGYTF. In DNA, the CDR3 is TGTGCCAGCAGGCGGCCGGGACAGAGTACCTATGGCTACACCTTC.

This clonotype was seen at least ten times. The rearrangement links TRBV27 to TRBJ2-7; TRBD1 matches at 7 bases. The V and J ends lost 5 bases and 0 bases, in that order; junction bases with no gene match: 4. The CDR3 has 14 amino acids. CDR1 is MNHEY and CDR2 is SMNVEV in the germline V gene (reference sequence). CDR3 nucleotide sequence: TGTGCCAGCAGTGGAGCAGGGGGCTCCTACGAGCAGTACTTC. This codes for CASSGAGGSYEQYF.

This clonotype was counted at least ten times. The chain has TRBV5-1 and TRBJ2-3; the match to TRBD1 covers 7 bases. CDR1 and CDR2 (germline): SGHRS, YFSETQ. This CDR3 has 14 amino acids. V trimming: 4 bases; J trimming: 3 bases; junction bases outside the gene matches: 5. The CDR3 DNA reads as TGCGCCAGCAGCATAAAGGACAGGACAGATACGCAGTATTTT. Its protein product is CASSIKDRTDTQYF. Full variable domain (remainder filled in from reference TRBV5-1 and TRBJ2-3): KAGVTQTPRYLIKTRGQQVTLSCSPISGHRSVSWYQQTPGQGLQFLFEYFSETQRNKGNFPGRFSGRQFSNSRSEMNVSTLELGDSALYLCASSIKDRTDTQYFGPGTRLTVL.

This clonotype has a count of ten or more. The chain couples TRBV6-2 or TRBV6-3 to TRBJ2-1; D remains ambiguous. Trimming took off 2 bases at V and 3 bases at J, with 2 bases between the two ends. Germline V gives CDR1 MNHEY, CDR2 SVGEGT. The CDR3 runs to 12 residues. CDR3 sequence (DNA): TGTGCCAGCAGTTACAACTACAATGAGCAGTTCTTC. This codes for CASSYNYNEQFF.

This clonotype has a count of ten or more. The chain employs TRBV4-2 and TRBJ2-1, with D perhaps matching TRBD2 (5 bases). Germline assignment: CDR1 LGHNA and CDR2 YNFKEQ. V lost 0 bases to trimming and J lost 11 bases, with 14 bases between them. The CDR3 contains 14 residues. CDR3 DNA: TGTGCCAGCAGCCAAGATGGAGGTCCCCCTCAGCAGTTCTTC. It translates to CASSQDGGPPQQFF.

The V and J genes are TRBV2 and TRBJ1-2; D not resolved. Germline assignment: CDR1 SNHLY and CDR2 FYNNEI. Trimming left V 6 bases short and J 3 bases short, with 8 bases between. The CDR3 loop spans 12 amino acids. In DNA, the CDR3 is TGTGCCAGCAGGGTAAGGGACTATGGCTACACCTTC. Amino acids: CASRVRDYGYTF.

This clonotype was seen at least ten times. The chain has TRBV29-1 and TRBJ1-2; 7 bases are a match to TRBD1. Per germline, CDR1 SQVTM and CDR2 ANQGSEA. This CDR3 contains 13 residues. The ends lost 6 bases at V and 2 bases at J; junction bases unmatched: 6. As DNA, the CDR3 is TGCAGCGTAGAGACAGGGAGGAACTATGGCTACACCTTC. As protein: CSVETGRNYGYTF. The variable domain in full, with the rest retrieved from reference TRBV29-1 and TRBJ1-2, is SAVISQKPSRDICQRGTSLTIQCQVDSQVTMMFWYRQQPGQSLTLIATANQGSEATYESGFVIDKFPISRPNLTFSTLTVSNMSPEDSSIYLCSVETGRNYGYTFGSGTRLTVV.

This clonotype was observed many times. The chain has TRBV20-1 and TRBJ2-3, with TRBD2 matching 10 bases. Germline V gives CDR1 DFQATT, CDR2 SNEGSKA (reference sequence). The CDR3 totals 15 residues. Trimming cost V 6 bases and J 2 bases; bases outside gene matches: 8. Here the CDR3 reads CSAPKLAGPTDTQYF. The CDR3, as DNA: TGCAGTGCCCCAAAACTAGCGGGGCCCACAGATACGCAGTATTTT.

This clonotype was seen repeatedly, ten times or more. The CDR3 DNA reads TGTGCCAGCAGCTTAGGTGGATGGGCAGGCTACGAGCAGTACTTC. Residues: CASSLGGWAGYEQYF. The V and J genes are TRBV7-9 and TRBJ2-7; no definite D call. The germline CDR1 and CDR2 sequences are SEHNR and FQNEAQ (reference sequence). V gave up 1 base and J gave up 3 bases, with 13 bases separating them. The CDR3 runs to 15 residues.

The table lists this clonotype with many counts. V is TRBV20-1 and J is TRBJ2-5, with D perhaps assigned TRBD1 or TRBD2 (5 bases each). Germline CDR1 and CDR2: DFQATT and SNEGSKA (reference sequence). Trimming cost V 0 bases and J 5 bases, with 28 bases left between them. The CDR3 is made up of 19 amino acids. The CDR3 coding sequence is TGCAGTGCTAGAGACTTCAATTCTGCTTATCACCGGGGCGAGGAGACCCAGTACTTC. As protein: CSARDFNSAYHRGEETQYF.

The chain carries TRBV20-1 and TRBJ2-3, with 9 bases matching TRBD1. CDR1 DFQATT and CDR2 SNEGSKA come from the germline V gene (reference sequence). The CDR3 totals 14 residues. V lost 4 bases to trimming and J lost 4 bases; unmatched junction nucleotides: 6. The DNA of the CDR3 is TGCAGTGCTATCGACAGGGGGGGTCCAGATACGCAGTATTTT. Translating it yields CSAIDRGGPDTQYF.

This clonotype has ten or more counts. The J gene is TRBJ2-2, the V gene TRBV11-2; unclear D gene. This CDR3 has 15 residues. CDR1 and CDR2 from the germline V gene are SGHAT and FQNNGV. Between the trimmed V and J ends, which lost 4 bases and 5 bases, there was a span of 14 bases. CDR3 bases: TGTGCCAGCAGCTCTGGCCAGTCCAAGACCGGGGAGCTGTTTTTT. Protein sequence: CASSSGQSKTGELFF.

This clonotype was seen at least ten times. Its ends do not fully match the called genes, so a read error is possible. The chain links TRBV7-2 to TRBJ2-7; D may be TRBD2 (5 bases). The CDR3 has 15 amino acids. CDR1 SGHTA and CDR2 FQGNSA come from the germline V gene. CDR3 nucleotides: TGTGCCAGCAGCTTATTATCCAACCCTGGAGAGGGATCGGACTTC. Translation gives CASSLLSNPGEGSDF.

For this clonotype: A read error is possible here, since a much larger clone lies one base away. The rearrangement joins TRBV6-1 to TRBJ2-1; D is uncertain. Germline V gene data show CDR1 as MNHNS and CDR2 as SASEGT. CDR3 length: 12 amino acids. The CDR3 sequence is CTSSTELNEQFF. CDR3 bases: TGTACCAGCAGCACCGAACTCAATGAGCAGTTCTTC.

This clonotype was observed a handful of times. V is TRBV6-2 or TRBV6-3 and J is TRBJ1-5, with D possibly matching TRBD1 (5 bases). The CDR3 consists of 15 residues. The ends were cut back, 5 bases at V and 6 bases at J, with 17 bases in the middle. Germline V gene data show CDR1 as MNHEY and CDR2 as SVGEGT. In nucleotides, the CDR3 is TGTGCCAGCAGTGAAAGAGGGCAGGGAGGTCAGCCCCAGCATTTT. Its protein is CASSERGQGGQPQHF.

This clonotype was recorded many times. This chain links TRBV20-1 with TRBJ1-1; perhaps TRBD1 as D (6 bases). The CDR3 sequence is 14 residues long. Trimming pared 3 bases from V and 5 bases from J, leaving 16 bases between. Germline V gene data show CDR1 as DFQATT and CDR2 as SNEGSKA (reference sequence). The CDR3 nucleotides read TGCAGTGCTAGCACAGGGTATCCGAGGACTGAAGCTTTCTTT. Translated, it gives CSASTGYPRTEAFF.

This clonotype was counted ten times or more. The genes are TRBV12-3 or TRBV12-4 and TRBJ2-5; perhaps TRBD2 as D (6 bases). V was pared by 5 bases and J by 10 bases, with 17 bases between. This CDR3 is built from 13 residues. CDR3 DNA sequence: TGTGCCAGCAGTGGGACTCTCGTCAGGGACCAGTACTTC. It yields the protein CASSGTLVRDQYF.

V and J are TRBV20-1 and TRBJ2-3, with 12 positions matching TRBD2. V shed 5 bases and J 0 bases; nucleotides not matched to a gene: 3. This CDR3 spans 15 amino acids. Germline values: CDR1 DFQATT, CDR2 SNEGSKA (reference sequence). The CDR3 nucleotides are TGCAGTGCTCCTAGCGGGGGGGCCAGCACAGATACGCAGTATTTT. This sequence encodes CSAPSGGASTDTQYF.

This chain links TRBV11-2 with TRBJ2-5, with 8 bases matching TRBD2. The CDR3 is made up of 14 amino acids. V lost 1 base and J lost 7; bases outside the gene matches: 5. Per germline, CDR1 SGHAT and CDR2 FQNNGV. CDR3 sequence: CASSLVTSVGTQYF. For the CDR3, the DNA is TGTGCCAGCAGCTTAGTGACTAGCGTAGGGACCCAGTACTTC.

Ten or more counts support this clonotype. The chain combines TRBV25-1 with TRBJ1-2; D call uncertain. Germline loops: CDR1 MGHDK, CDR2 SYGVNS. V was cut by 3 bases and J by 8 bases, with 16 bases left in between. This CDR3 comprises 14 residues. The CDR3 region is CASSEAGSWPGYTF. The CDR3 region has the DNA TGTGCCAGCAGTGAGGCGGGGTCGTGGCCGGGCTACACCTTC.

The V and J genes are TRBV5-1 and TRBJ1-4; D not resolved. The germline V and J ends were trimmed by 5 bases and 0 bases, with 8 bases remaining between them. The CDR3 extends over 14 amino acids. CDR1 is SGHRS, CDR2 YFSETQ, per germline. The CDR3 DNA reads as TGCGCCAGCAGTAGGAGCTCAACTAATGAAAAACTGTTTTTT. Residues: CASSRSSTNEKLFF.